The clone carrying this TCR beta chain was counted only a few times. One junction end does not reproduce the germline sequence, and a read error may be involved. Profiling relied on immunoSEQ multiplex PCR, and the TCRdb table lists in-frame clones only, not all of them. The table lists approximately 52,000 clones, approximately 84% of them singletons. This record belongs to a study of blood T cell repertoires in COVID-19. This CDR3 region has 13 residues. CDR1 SSHAT and CDR2 FNYEAQ come from the germline V gene (reference sequence). The source is a human donor with active COVID-19. The donor label of this sample is uncertain. This chain links TRBV7-7 with TRBJ2-1; weak D call: TRBD2 (6 bases). Sequencing was done on a sample of peripheral blood. The CDR3 spells CASSPGVGNEQFF. The CDR3 nucleotides are TGTGCTAGCAGCCCGGGAGTGGGGAATGAGCAGTTCTTC.